This entry is about one T cell receptor beta chain. There are 14 residues in the CDR3. Trimming left V 6 bases short and J 0 bases short, with 8 bases between. The germline CDR1 and CDR2 sequences are MNHNY and SVGAGI (reference sequence). The source of the sample is a study of blood T cell repertoires in COVID-19. Overall study context: There were acute and convalescent COVID-19 samples, and they came from the United States, Italy and Spain. Sample material is recorded as cDNA or gDNA derived from T cells, B-cell-depleted T cells, or PBMCs.

Source study methods: Estimated nucleated cell counts came from reference gene primer amplification. Using immunoSEQ multiplex PCR, the repertoire was profiled, and TCRdb retains in-frame clones only, with some absent. D and trimming were read from the DNA, whereas the V and J calls and clone size are those reported in that table. The table has about 74,000 clones, around 77% seen once. Sample: peripheral blood. The sequence was collected from a man aged 70 or older with active or convalescent COVID-19. The rearrangement joins TRBV6-6 to TRBJ1-4; D perhaps matches TRBD1 (5 bases). The DNA of the CDR3 is TGTGCCAGCAGATTGACAGCAACTAATGAAAAACTGTTTTTT. It is translated as CASRLTATNEKLFF.